A single sample gave rise to the 2 T cell receptor beta chains below, sequenced in a study of response to subunit inactivated influenza vaccine. TCRdb called the RT-PCR reads again in MiXCR, with one record for every CDR3 protein. The repertoire holds a few hundred thousand distinct CDR3 sequences, with 10% to 12% as singletons. These same records also appear under a second study, on T cells expressing NK-cell markers. This second study notes: A 5'RACE template switching approach incorporating UMIs was used to make TCR beta cDNA.

The sequencing used PBMCs from blood, collected on the day of vaccination. These receptors originate from a man aged 45-65 years who received an inactivated influenza vaccine.

As concerns this clonotype: The junction does not match germline at one end; this may be a read error. The chain is built from TRBV20-1 and TRBJ2-1, with D maybe TRBD2 (5 bases). The length of the CDR3 is 15 residues. Germline-derived CDR1 and CDR2 are DFQATT and SNEGSKA (reference sequence). The CDR3 DNA follows: TGCTGTGCTCTAGCCCTAGACTACCCCTACAATGAGCAGTTCTTC. Protein: CCALALDYPYNEQFF.

This clonotype was picked up a small number of times. The J gene is TRBJ2-1, the V gene TRBV25-1; 10 bases fit TRBD2. The CDR3 is 15 amino acids. CDR1 and CDR2 from the germline V gene are MGHDK and SYGVNS. J gave up 8 bases and V 5 bases, and 9 bases lay outside the gene matches. This chain's CDR3 is CASSRLNLAGDEQFF. The DNA for the CDR3 is TGTGCCAGCAGTCGTCTAAACCTAGCGGGGGATGAGCAGTTCTTC.